This TCR beta chain stems from a study of T cells in Graves' hyperthyroidism and ophthalmopathy (dated by TCRdb to between 2018 and 2021). Study-wide context: Peripheral blood samples were taken at the time of initial diagnosis, prior to any treatment. A discovery cohort of around 100 patients, approximately 45 with Graves' ophthalmopathy and approximately 57 with stable Graves' hyperthyroidism, was used to find distinguishing TCR V-J signatures. Prospective prediction of ophthalmopathy was tested in an independent validation cohort of approximately 19 hyperthyroidism patients and 15 to 17 patients who later progressed to ophthalmopathy. The 100 or so discovery patients were randomly split 7:3 into training and test sets. The study also compared thyroid tissue and blood T-cell repertoires from five or six Graves' hyperthyroidism patients. Once sampling was done, hyperthyroidism patients were given methimazole at a starting dose of 30 mg daily, whereas ophthalmopathy patients were given high-dose intravenous methylprednisolone. According to the paper, TCR Vbeta CDR3 sequencing was carried out on over 130 peripheral blood samples, which came from some 41 ophthalmopathy, 70 to 80 hyperthyroidism and about 17 progressor patients.

The CDR1 and CDR2 encoded by the germline V gene (reference sequence) are DFQATT and SNEGSKA. Including cysteine and phenylalanine, the CDR3 has 13 amino acids. The kept DNA is CDR3 alone, 39 bases in frame from the first base. A distance of 15 bases separates the germline ends of V and J, which lose 8 bases and 2 bases respectively. The full study reports these points: No statistical method was used to set the sample size in advance, and investigators knew the group allocation. In validation, progression to ophthalmopathy was predicted by the model with nearly 71% sensitivity and 72.22% specificity, a median of about 6.8 months before onset. A 13 V-J signature model separated ophthalmopathy from stable hyperthyroidism, with roughly 88% sensitivity and 81.08% specificity in cross-validation and 80%/75% in testing. Most expanded thyroid clonotypes (frequency above 0.001) were also detected in blood, a finding suggesting that blood repertoires may reflect thyroid immune responses.

The TCR beta CDR3 regions were amplified from the RNA transcripts. The TCR CDR3 was subjected to a first round of RT-PCR using the HTBI primer set and the Qiagen OneStep RT-PCR kit. The libraries were constructed in a second round of multiplex PCR and then size-selected and purified. Paired-end sequencing of the libraries was performed with 100 bp reads on an Illumina HiSeq2000. Concerning the study's data processing: SOAPnuke was used to process the raw data, with reads discarded if the reads contained adapters or uncalled bases, had a mean Phred below 15, or lacked an exact constant-primer or identifier match. COPE v1.2.5 was used to merge the high-quality paired reads, and each unique nucleotide sequence was defined as a clonotype. MiTCR v1.1 was used to align the clonotypes against IMGT TRBV, TRBD and TRBJ reference segments. The analysis was restricted to V-J combinations with a frequency above 0.0001, which together covered just over 98% of the repertoires. The TCS score was defined as the ratio of F50 (clonal expansion) to E x V (chaos), calculated using BLOSUM62-based TCRdist between CDR3 peptides within each V-J. Welch's t-statistics and random forest reduced 500 to 650 V-J features to about 13, which were used in a naive Bayes classifier (R e1071). TCRdb cleaned the public reads at Q25 with fastp, built clones with MiXCR and kept in-frame beta chains. CDR3 protein duplicates are merged, each entry listing the most common genes and DNA. The V and J calls and clone size come from TCRdb's table, not from the authors' own analysis. The sample data list hundreds of thousands of distinct CDR3 sequences, and less than 25% of these were observed just once. 30% to 40% of the sample is taken by the ten largest.

Ophthalmopathy patients had moderately to severely active disease, with a Clinical Activity Score of 3 or more, a NOSPECS grade of 4 or more, and a disease duration of less than 3 months. Patients with uncontrolled infections, other autoimmune diseases, pregnancy or lactation were excluded. Diagnoses relied on clinical symptoms, serum thyroxine and TRAb, thyroid ultrasound and orbital computed tomography. PBMCs were separated from roughly 9.3 ml of fresh peripheral blood using Ficoll-Paque density gradient centrifugation. Total RNA was extracted with Trizol reagent, and quality was checked on an Agilent 2100 Bioanalyzer. In this sample, this clonotype turned up many times. Its antigen remains undetermined. No much larger clone exists at a distance of one base, and base qualities are not known.

This clonotype was obtained from a young man with Graves' ophthalmopathy. The rearranged chain carries TRBV20-1 and TRBJ2-5; the D segment cannot be called with confidence. Sequencing was carried out using blood. The DNA sequence follows: TGCAGTCGCCGTGTCGGCCCTCAAGAGACCCAGTACTTC. Translated, it reads CSRRVGPQETQYF.